This T cell receptor (beta chain) is from a study of response to subunit inactivated influenza vaccine. This clonotype was counted a few times. Its cognate antigen is unknown. Study results and caveats: Each seasonal influenza vaccination recruits few new T cells, the authors suggested.

TCRdb re-called the RT-PCR reads with MiXCR, one entry per CDR3 protein. The sample consists of under 550,000 distinct CDR3 sequences, 7.2% of them appearing once. The sequenced sample was PBMCs from blood, obtained less than 25 months after vaccination. This sequence was found in a man in his fifties or sixties who received an inactivated influenza vaccine.

CDR3 nucleotide sequence: TGTGCCAGCACTCCCCCTCAGGGGGCGCATATTCAGCCCCAGCATTTT. Protein product: CASTPPQGAHIQPQHF. The rearrangement links TRBV27 to TRBJ1-5, with TRBD1 matching 8 bases. Germline loops: CDR1 MNHEY, CDR2 SMNVEV (reference sequence). This CDR3 spans 16 amino acids. J was trimmed by 6 bases and V by 7 bases; bases with no gene match: 14.